This passage covers 6 T cell receptor beta chains from one sample sequenced in a study of blood T cells in healthy people across ages. Combining a sample-barcoded 5' primer with a J-beta primer mix, a second PCR ran for 7 to 11 cycles. TCRdb itself ran the 5' RACE reads through MiXCR, one entry per CDR3 protein. The top ten hold about 15% of the sample, which has about 640,000 distinct CDR3 sequences, approximately 30% seen once. The material sequenced was blood. The receptor set was obtained from an elderly woman in good health.

This clonotype was seen a single time. V usage is TRBV10-3 and J usage is TRBJ2-7; TRBD2 aligns across 11 bases. The J segment lost 1 base and the V segment lost 6 bases, leaving 5 bases of the junction unmatched. Looked up from germline, CDR1 is ENHRY and CDR2 is SYGVKD. CDR3 size: 15 residues. The DNA of the CDR3 is TGTGCCATCAGCCTAACTAGCGGGGGATCCTACGAGCAGTACTTC. The encoded protein is CAISLTSGGSYEQYF.

This clonotype occurred a few times. This rearrangement joins TRBV2 to TRBJ1-6, with D unclear. The germline V gene has CDR1 SNHLY and CDR2 FYNNEI. The germline V and J ends were trimmed by 4 bases and 10 bases, with 17 bases remaining between them. The CDR3 contains 15 residues. The CDR3 region is CASSATLSTESPLHF. The CDR3 DNA reads as TGTGCCAGCAGTGCGACCCTCTCTACCGAATCACCCCTCCACTTT.

This clonotype was detected a few times. V and J are TRBV3-1 and TRBJ2-5; D may match TRBD1 or TRBD2 (5 bases each). Germline CDR1 and CDR2: LGHDT and YNNKEL (reference sequence). The CDR3 covers 15 residues. V was clipped by 4 bases and J by 11 bases, with 23 bases between them. CDR3 DNA sequence: TGTGCCAGCAGCCTGTGGACGGGGCAAGACAATGAGCAGTACTTC. Translation: CASSLWTGQDNEQYF.

On this clonotype itself: The germline gene is not matched at one end of the junction; a read error may be the cause. For the CDR3, the DNA is TGTGCCAGCGCATGGGGGGCTAGTGTCACCGGAGAGCTGTTTTTT. This sequence encodes CASAWGASVTGELFF. This chain connects TRBV7-3 to TRBJ2-2; either TRBD1 or TRBD2 may fit D (6 bases each). This CDR3 has 15 amino acids. Germline V gene data show CDR1 as SGHTA and CDR2 as FQGTGA.

This clonotype turned up a few times. The V call is TRBV3-1, the J call TRBJ2-3; D perhaps matches TRBD2 (6 bases). The germline gives CDR1 LGHDT, CDR2 YNNKEL (reference sequence). Trimming pared 5 bases from V and 6 bases from J, leaving 15 bases between. The CDR3 runs 14 residues. The CDR3 sequence is CASSSPGLGDTQYF. The CDR3 nucleotides read TGTGCCAGCAGCTCCCCGGGACTTGGCGATACGCAGTATTTT.

The sample holds many counts of this clonotype. V gene TRBV3-1 combines with J gene TRBJ2-3; D gene uncertain. Germline V CDR1 and CDR2: LGHDT, YNNKEL (reference sequence). V lost 0 bases, J lost 3 bases, and 10 bases lay in between. The CDR3 consists of 15 residues. The CDR3 is CASSQDGRVTDTQYF. The CDR3 nucleotides read TGTGCCAGCAGCCAAGATGGTAGGGTGACAGATACGCAGTATTTT.